This T cell receptor (beta chain) was sequenced for a study of shared clonotypes between healthy human individuals. Study outcomes and limitations: It was only blood that was sampled, and tissue repertoires likely differ. The generation probabilities recorded for non-shared clonotypes fell below those of clonotypes shared by all four donors.

This clone appeared a single time. Its antigen is currently unknown. CD45RO-negative CD8 cells positively selected for CCR7 made up the naive population, which excluded terminally differentiated effector memory CD45RA+ cells. Germline V lookup: CDR1 SEHNR, CDR2 FQNEAQ (reference sequence). V was shortened by 2 bases and J by 8 bases, with 11 bases between the two germline ends. This CDR3 spans 13 amino acids. The assay was run at deep level. Sorted-subset replicate PCR reactions contained roughly 210 ng DNA, corresponding to 29,000 or so T cell genomes. Method: immunoSEQ multiplex PCR; TCRdb's copy keeps in-frame clones and lacks some. The top ten hold around 1.7% of the sample, which has about 1.9 million clones, around 93% seen once.

The clonotype originates from a man aged 18 to 30 in good health. Some clones in this sample may be carry-over from other donors' samples. This chain joins TRBV7-9 and TRBJ2-3; D remains unclear. The sequenced material came from naive CD8+ T cells from PBMCs. CDR3 amino acids: CASSLTSSFTQYF. CDR3 DNA: TGTGCCAGCAGCTTAACCTCTAGTTTTACGCAGTATTTT.